This T cell receptor (beta chain) was sequenced in a study of shared clonotypes between healthy human individuals (dated by TCRdb to 2020 to 2021). Looking at the study overall: A couple of women and a few men aged 18 to 49 years were included in the cohort. Libraries were prepared and TCR repertoires were sequenced by different laboratories using diverse techniques, in order to increase sequencing depth and limit assay-specific biases. Leukapheresis yielded between about 0.9 and 10 billion PBMCs per donor. For each donor, three plates each were used for CD4 naive and CD4 memory, two plates were used for CD8 naive, and one plate was used for CD8 memory. To estimate repertoire size and how much clonotype sharing occurs between individuals, the study deeply sequenced the blood TCR repertoires of 4 to 6 healthy adults. Study-level results and caveats: Sampling was limited to blood, and TCR repertoires in tissue likely differ from TCR repertoires in blood. Across a handful of donors, around 5% of naive CD4, roughly 3.5% of naive CD8, 2.3% of memory CD4, and about 0.4% of memory CD8 clonotypes were shared. Even with the large sequencing depth, rarefaction of the sorted-subset datasets indicated that sequencing was incomplete. Pairwise subsampling indicated that sequencing depth was expected to affect the degree of clonotype sharing among donors. The genetic and exposure-history diversity represented was limited by the small number of donors. Compared with non-shared clonotypes, the clonotypes found in all four sorted-subset donors had higher generation probabilities. Naive subsets generally had larger estimated clonotype richness than memory subsets did.

Using the deep immunoSEQ assay, multiplex PCR amplified TCR CDR3 regions from genomic DNA. Extracted genomic DNA from each cell subset was distributed evenly across all wells of several immunoSEQ 96-well plates, and each plate was treated as a replicate. For sorted subsets, approximately 210 ng of genomic DNA, equivalent to roughly 30,000 T cell genomes, went into each replicate PCR. Purified libraries were measured with a Qubit 3.0 fluorometer, size-checked on a Bioanalyzer 2100, and measured again with the KAPA Library Quantification kit. Every immunoSEQ 96-well plate was sequenced on a dedicated single-read 150-cycle Illumina NextSeq 550 flow cell. For the original study's pipeline: Because the immunoSEQ output included only junctional sequences and no quality scores, the filtering could not be the same as the filtering used for full-length reads. To assign V/J genes and CDR3, sequences were annotated using PyIR, a Python wrapper for IgBLAST v1.9, with IMGT germline references. Reads were filtered out if the reads had weak V/J assignments (E-value above 1e-6), no CDR3, stop codons, out-of-frame junctions, or ambiguous translated residues. V3J clonotypes were defined by identical inferred V gene, J gene, and CDR3 amino acid sequence. Percentage overlap between repertoires was computed as shared unique clonotypes divided by the size of the smaller repertoire. RTK rarefaction, the Chao1 estimator, and Recon v2.1 estimates of unobserved clonotypes were used to assess repertoire richness. Generation probabilities for all TCRbeta clonotypes obtained by the gDNA method from a handful of donors were computed using OLGA. The clones in this table, taken by TCRdb from immuneACCESS, are in-frame only. Not every clone is retained; where verified, under half of the shortfall comes from an unresolved V gene, and the cause of the rest is unknown. V and J calls and clone size are as listed in that table; D and trimming were resolved from the DNA. The sample table lists more than 850,000 clones, roughly 74% of them with a count of one. Around 0.47% of the sample rests with the top ten.

As to this clone: It has no known antigen specificity. No base quality values were provided; no much bigger clone lies one nucleotide off.

The donors were healthy, HIV-negative adults who had no recently reported acute infections or vaccinations. All donors were Caucasian adults living in Nashville, Tennessee, USA. CD4+ T cells were enriched through magnetic negative selection, after which naive cells were positively selected on CD45RA and the remaining negative fraction served as the memory subset. Blood was obtained by leukapheresis, after which PBMCs were separated by Ficoll-Histopaque density gradient centrifugation and cryopreserved in liquid nitrogen vapor phase. Analytical flow cytometry was used to check the purity and quantity of each magnetically sorted T cell population. Each sorted fraction had its genomic DNA isolated and then quantified by UV absorbance on a Nanodrop 2000c. The TCR was taken from a man younger than 35 in good health. Some clones in this sample may be carry-over from other donors' samples. Sequencing was done on a sample of memory CD4+ T cells from PBMCs. The sample's cell subset or site label, in plain terms: CD45RA-negative fraction.

CDR3 sequence: CAINPGGNEQFF. The DNA reads as follows: TGTGCCATCAACCCTGGGGGGAATGAGCAGTTCTTC. The rearranged segments are TRBV10-3 and TRBJ2-1; TRBD2 is perhaps the D gene, given 6 matching bases. According to the germline V gene, CDR1 reads ENHRY and CDR2 reads SYGVKD. Including cysteine and phenylalanine, the CDR3 has 12 amino acids. The only DNA kept is the CDR3, 36 bases in frame from the first base. V is cut by 7 bases and J by 7 bases, and the space between the germline ends is 11 bases.